The TCR beta chain under discussion was sequenced for a study of blood T cell repertoires in COVID-19. Original data processing: Reference gene primer amplification in the assay estimated nucleated cell counts. Data came from immunoSEQ multiplex PCR; TCRdb stores just in-frame clones and leaves some out. That table is the source of V, J and clone size, and D and trimming were worked out from the DNA. This table holds 250,000 to 400,000 clones, around 88% found once. Germline trimming cut 7 bases from V and 8 bases from J; bases unmatched to any gene: 16. CDR3 length: 15 amino acids. Germline CDR1 and CDR2: SGHTA and FQGNSA.

The rearrangement links TRBV7-2 to TRBJ1-2; TRBD1 matches 7 bases. The source material was peripheral blood. The TCR sequence derives from a woman in her twenties or thirties with COVID-19, enrolled during active disease. The CDR3 coding sequence is TGTGCCAGCATCCAGGGGGTGGGGGACAGTTCCGGCTACACCTTC. It is translated as CASIQGVGDSSGYTF.